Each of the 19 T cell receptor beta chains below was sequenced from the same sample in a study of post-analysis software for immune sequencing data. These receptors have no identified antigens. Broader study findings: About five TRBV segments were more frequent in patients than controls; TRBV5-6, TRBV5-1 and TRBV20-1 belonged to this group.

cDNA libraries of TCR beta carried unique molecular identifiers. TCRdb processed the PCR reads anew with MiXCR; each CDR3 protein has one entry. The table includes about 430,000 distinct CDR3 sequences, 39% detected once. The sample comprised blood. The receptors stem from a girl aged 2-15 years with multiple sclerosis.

CDR3 sequence reads: CSVPYREGAAYNEQFF. In DNA, the CDR3 is TGCAGCGTCCCCTATCGTGAGGGGGCCGCCTACAATGAGCAGTTCTTC. This chain links TRBV29-1 with TRBJ2-1, with 7 bases aligning to TRBD1. Germline V CDR1 and CDR2: SQVTM, ANQGSEA. There are 16 residues in the CDR3. V shed 6 bases and J 2 bases; nucleotides not matched to a gene: 13.

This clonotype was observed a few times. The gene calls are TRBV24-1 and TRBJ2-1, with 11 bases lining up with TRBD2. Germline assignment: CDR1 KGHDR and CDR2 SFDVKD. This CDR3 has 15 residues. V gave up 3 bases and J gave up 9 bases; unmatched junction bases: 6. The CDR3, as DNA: TGTGCCACCAGTGATGAAATAGCGGGGGGGTTTGAGCAGTTCTTC. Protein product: CATSDEIAGGFEQFF.

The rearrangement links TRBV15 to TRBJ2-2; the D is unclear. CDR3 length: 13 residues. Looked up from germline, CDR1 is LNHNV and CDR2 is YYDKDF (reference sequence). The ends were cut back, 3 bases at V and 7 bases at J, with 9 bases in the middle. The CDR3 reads CATSRQVVGELFF. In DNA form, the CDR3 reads TGTGCCACCAGCAGGCAGGTTGTCGGGGAGCTGTTTTTT.

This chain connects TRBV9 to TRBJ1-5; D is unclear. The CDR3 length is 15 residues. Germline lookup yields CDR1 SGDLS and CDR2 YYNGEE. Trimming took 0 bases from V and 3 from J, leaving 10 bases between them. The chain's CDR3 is CASSVEPRFNQPQHF. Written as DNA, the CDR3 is TGTGCCAGCAGCGTAGAACCGAGATTCAATCAGCCCCAGCATTTT.

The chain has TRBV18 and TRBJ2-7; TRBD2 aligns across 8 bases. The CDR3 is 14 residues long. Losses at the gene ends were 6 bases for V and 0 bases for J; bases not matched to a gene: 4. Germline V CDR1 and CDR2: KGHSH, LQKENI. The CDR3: CASSSGGTSYEQYF. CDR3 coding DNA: TGTGCCAGCTCTTCGGGGGGGACCTCCTACGAGCAGTACTTC.

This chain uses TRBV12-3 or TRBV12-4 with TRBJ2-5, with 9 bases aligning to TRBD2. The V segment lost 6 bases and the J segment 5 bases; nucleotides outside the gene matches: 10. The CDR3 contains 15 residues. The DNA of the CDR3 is TGTGCCAGCAGATCACCGGGACTAGCTCTGGAGACCCAGTACTTC. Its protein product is CASRSPGLALETQYF.

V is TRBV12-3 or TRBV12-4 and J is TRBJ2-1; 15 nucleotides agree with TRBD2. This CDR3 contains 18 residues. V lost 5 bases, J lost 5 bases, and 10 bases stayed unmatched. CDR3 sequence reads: CASSAGTSGGSSNNEQFF. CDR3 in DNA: TGTGCCAGCAGTGCCGGGACTAGCGGGGGGAGCTCTAACAATGAGCAGTTCTTC.

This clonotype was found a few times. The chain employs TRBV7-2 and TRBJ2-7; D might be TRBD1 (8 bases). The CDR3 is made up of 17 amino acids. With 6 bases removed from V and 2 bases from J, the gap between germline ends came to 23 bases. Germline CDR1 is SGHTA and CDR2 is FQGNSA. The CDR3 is CASRAGTGLAGAYEQYF. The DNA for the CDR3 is TGTGCCAGCAGGGCCGGGACAGGCCTCGCGGGAGCCTACGAGCAGTACTTC.

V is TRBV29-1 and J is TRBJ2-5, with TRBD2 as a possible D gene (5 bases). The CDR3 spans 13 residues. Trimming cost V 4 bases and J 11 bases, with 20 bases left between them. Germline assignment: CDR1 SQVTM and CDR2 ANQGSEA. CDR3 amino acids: CSVGAQRYNEQYF. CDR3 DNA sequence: TGCAGCGTTGGGGCGCAGCGGTACAATGAGCAGTACTTC. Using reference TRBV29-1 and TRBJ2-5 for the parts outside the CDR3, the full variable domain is SAVISQKPSRDICQRGTSLTIQCQVDSQVTMMFWYRQQPGQSLTLIATANQGSEATYESGFVIDKFPISRPNLTFSTLTVSNMSPEDSSIYLCSVGAQRYNEQYFGPGTRLLVL.

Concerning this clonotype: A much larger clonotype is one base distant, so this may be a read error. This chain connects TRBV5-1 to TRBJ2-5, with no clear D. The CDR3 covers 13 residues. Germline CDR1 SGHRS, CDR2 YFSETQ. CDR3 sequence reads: CASSLGSGEAQYF. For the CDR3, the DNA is TGCGCCAGCAGCTTGGGCTCAGGAGAGGCCCAGTACTTC.

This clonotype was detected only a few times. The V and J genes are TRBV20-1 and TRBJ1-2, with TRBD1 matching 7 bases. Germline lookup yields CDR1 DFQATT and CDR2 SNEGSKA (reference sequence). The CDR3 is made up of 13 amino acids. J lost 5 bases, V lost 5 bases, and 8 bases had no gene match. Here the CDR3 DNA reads TGCAGTGCTCGCAGGGGGGAGCATTATGGCTACACCTTC. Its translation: CSARRGEHYGYTF.

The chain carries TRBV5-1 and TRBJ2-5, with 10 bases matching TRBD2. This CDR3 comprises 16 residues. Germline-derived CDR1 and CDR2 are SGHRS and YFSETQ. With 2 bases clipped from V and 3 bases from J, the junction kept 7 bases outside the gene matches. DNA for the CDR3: TGCGCCAGCAGCTTCTTAGTTCTAGCGGGAGAAGAGACCCAGTACTTC. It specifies CASSFLVLAGEETQYF.

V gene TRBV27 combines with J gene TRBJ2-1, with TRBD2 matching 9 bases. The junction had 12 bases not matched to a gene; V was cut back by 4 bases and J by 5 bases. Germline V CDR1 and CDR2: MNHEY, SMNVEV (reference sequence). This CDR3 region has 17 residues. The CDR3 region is CASSSNLWAGGNNEQFF. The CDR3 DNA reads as TGTGCCAGCAGTTCCAACCTCTGGGCGGGGGGGAACAATGAGCAGTTCTTC.

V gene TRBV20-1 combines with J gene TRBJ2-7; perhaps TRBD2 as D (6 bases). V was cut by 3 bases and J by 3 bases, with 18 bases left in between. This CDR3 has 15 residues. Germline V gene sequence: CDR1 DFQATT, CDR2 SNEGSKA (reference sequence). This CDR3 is CSARASATIGYEQYF. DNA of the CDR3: TGCAGTGCTAGGGCTAGCGCGACGATAGGCTACGAGCAGTACTTC.

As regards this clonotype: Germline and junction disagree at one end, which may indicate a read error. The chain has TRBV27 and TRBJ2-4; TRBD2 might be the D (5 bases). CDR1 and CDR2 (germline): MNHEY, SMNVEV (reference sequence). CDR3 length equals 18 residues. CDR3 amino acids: CASSPDIVFRLAKDIQYF. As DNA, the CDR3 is TGTGCCAGCAGTCCGGATATCGTCTTTCGCCTAGCCAAAGACATTCAGTACTTC.

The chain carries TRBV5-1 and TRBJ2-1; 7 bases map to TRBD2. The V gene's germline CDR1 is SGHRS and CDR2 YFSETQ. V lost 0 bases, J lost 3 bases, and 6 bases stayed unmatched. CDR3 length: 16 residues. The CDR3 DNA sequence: TGCGCCAGCAGCTTGGGGGGGGGGTTGGTCTACAATGAGCAGTTCTTC. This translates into CASSLGGGLVYNEQFF.

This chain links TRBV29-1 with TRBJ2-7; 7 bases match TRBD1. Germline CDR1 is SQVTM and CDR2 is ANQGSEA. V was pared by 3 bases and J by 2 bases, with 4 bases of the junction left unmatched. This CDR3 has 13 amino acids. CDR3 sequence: CSVEQGETYEQYF. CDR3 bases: TGCAGCGTTGAGCAGGGGGAGACCTACGAGCAGTACTTC.

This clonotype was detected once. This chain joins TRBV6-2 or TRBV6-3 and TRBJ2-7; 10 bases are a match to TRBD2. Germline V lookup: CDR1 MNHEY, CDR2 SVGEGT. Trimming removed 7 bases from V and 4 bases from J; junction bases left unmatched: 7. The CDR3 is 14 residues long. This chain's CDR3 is CASISGRASYEQYF. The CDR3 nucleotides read TGTGCCAGCATCAGCGGGAGGGCCTCTTACGAGCAGTACTTC.

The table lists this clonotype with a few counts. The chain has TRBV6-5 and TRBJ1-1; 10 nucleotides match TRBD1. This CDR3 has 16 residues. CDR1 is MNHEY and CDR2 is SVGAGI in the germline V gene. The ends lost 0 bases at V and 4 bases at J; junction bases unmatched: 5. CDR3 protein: CASSYSVRTGGTEAFF. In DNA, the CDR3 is TGTGCCAGCAGTTACTCGGTTAGGACAGGGGGCACTGAAGCTTTCTTT.